This TCR beta chain was observed in a study of beta chain features in type 1 diabetes. Study in general: Comparable age, gender and cell yields were observed in patients relative to healthy donors. All samples yielded 85 million to 130 million examined sorted cells.

The CDR3 is 13 residues long. Trimming stripped 5 bases from V and 5 bases from J, with 10 bases between. Germline loops: CDR1 SEHNR, CDR2 FQNEAQ (reference sequence). Only a few counts were recorded for this clone. Its matching antigen is unknown. The same CDR3 is also encoded by other DNA sequences in this sample. Study observations and caveats: Type 1 diabetes patients had TCRB CDR3s that were shorter (moderately but significantly so) in all four CD4+ subsets. Patients with type 1 diabetes carried fewer insertions and had more deletions at their VDJ junctions. Cells carrying high TCR expression could end up over-represented when cDNA is sequenced.

Expressed TCRB transcripts were sequenced, since all the RNA that had been isolated was reverse transcribed. Profiled with immunoSEQ multiplex PCR; TCRdb holds only in-frame clones, not every one. This sample yields about 240,000 clones, of which approximately 15% are seen a single time; roughly 0.019% belongs to the top ten. Sequenced: naive CD4+ T cells from blood. The chain employs TRBV7-9 and TRBJ1-5; D remains ambiguous. This clonotype originated in a man aged 25-45 years with type 1 diabetes. CDR3 DNA: TGTGCCAGCAGCCCCGACGGGGATCAGCCCCAGCATTTT. Translating it yields CASSPDGDQPQHF.